Included here is one TCR beta chain sequence, with context. The clone's antigen remains unknown. No quality values exist for individual bases; no much larger clone is one base distant. This record comes from a study of lymphopenia after photon versus proton radiotherapy (dated by TCRdb to the late 2010s). General notes on the study: In patients with gastrointestinal tumors who developed high-grade lymphopenia, the study compared the immunological effects of photon radiation therapy with those of proton radiation therapy. The approximately 20 patients in the cohort had gastrointestinal tumors, were treated with either photon or proton therapy, and subsequently developed lymphopenia. The goal of the study was to describe how the two radiation modalities differ in their effects on the immune system. Results and caveats for the whole study, not just this receptor: Once the lymphocyte count had reached its nadir, the repertoires of photon-treated patients showed oligoclonal expansion, particularly of CD8+ Temra cells, and this expansion drove the decline in diversity. Among patients across the cohort who died, overall survival time showed an inverse correlation with a larger post-nadir drop in TCR diversity. The survival association was assessed only in patients who died, and better survival with proton therapy was presented by the authors as a possibility rather than a demonstrated result. Proton-treated patients stayed relatively stable during treatment, while photon-treated patients lost naive T cells and TCR diversity and gained effector/memory populations.

Preparation of the library involved the immunoSEQ multiplex PCR assay. T cell repertoires were profiled by deep sequencing of rearranged TCR beta loci, alongside multiparametric flow cytometry. TCRdb mirrors the immuneACCESS table, restricted to in-frame sequences. Some clones are absent from its copies; in checked studies, under half trace to an unresolved V gene, and the reason for the others is unknown. Counted in this sample were 68,000 or so clones; approximately 91% of them appeared once. The ten most abundant clones make up roughly 3% of the sample. The CDR3 holds 12 amino acids from the cysteine to the phenylalanine. The entry retains the CDR3 DNA only, 36 bases that are in frame from base 1. V trim: 5 bases; J trim: 5 bases; unmatched bases: 1. CDR1 and CDR2, looked up from the germline V gene, are MGHRA and YSYEKL.

The origin of this receptor is a woman aged 70 to 79 with pancreatic cancer. This chain joins TRBV4-1 to TRBJ2-3; 7 bases in the junction line up with TRBD2. Here the sequenced sample was peripheral blood, taken from a patient treated with photon-based radiotherapy. For the CDR3, the sequence is CASSREGDTQYF. The nucleotide sequence reads TGCGCCAGCAGCAGGGAGGGAGATACGCAGTATTTT.